This T cell receptor (beta chain) was captured by sequencing in a study of early T cells in non-severe SARS-CoV-2 infection. Study details: Sequencing of bulk RNA from unsorted whole blood was done, without chain pairing. Findings and caveats of the study: Comparison of clonotypes with VDJdb favored anti-spike CD8 responses while missing private and CD4 specificities.

Individually, cDNA molecules had unique molecular identifiers attached to them. One entry per CDR3 protein, called by TCRdb with MiXCR from the 5' RACE reads. The sample holds 65,000 to 75,000 distinct CDR3 sequences, about 9.9% seen once. With regard to this clonotype: No antigen is known for it.

Unmatched junction bases numbered 10, after V lost 3 bases and J lost 8 bases. This CDR3 region has 15 residues. Germline CDR1 reads DFQATT; CDR2 reads SNEGSKA (reference sequence). The sequence came from an adult who was a healthcare worker with PCR-confirmed SARS-CoV-2 infection or an uninfected control (not recorded which). The V and J genes are TRBV20-1 and TRBJ2-1; 10 nucleotides align to TRBD2. The sample consisted of whole blood. DNA of the CDR3: TGCAGTGCTAGGTTGGTAGCGGGGGGATTTGATGAGCAGTTCTTC. This codes for CSARLVAGGFDEQFF.